A single sample gave rise to the 27 T cell receptor beta chains below, sequenced in a study of cytomegalovirus exposure and HLA in healthy donors (dated by TCRdb to about 2017). Receptor libraries were prepared by the immunoSEQ multiplex PCR assay. The multiplex PCR relied on a mix of 60 forward primers for TCR Vbeta segments and 13 reverse primers for TCR Jbeta segments. In TCRdb, the immuneACCESS table is reduced to in-frame sequences with V and J assigned. These tables do not hold every clone; where another copy was compared, an unresolved V gene accounts for under half, and the others remain unexplained. This sample is represented by hundreds of thousands of clones; around 79% of them were singletons. The ten largest clones add up to about 2% of the sample. Sequencing used PBMCs. The receptors originated from a male donor in good health and CMV-seronegative.

This chain uses TRBV11-2 with TRBJ2-1; perhaps TRBD1 as D (7 bases). Germline values: CDR1 SGHAT, CDR2 FQNNGV. Trimming shortened V by 0 bases and J by 1 base, and 19 bases separated the two germline ends. This CDR3 comprises 19 residues. This chain's CDR3 is CASSLDQFRGELSYNEQFF. The CDR3 DNA sequence: TGTGCCAGCAGCTTAGATCAGTTCAGGGGGGAACTGTCCTACAATGAGCAGTTCTTC.

The chain is built from TRBV28 and TRBJ2-7; D possibly corresponds to TRBD2 (5 bases). This CDR3 spans 14 amino acids. V dropped 3 bases and J dropped 0 bases, with 9 bases sitting between them. The germline V gene encodes CDR1 MDHEN and CDR2 SYDVKM. In DNA form, the CDR3 reads TGTGCCAGCAGTTTGGCGGGTCCCTCCTACGAGCAGTACTTC. Translated: CASSLAGPSYEQYF.

The gene calls are TRBV29-1 and TRBJ2-1; 9 bases are shared with TRBD2. The CDR3 is 15 residues long. Trimming took 1 base from V and 9 from J; bases not matched to a gene: 10. Germline CDR1 and CDR2: SQVTM and ANQGSEA. The CDR3 DNA sequence: TGCAGCGTTGAAGGGGTTCTAGCGGGACGCGGTGAGCAGTTCTTC. The encoded protein is CSVEGVLAGRGEQFF.

This chain links TRBV5-8 with TRBJ2-3; TRBD2 aligns across 7 bases. Looked up from germline, CDR1 is SGHTS and CDR2 is YDEGEE. V dropped 3 bases and J dropped 4; count of bases not matched to a gene: 8. This CDR3 region has 15 residues. The CDR3 DNA reads as TGTGCCAGCAGCTCCAAAGGACTAGGTTCAGATACGCAGTATTTT. Amino acid sequence: CASSSKGLGSDTQYF.

V is TRBV19 and J is TRBJ1-2; D might be TRBD1 (6 bases). This CDR3 spans 12 amino acids. Per germline, CDR1 LNHDA and CDR2 SQIVND (reference sequence). V lost 7 bases and J lost 5, with 11 bases in between. In DNA form, the CDR3 reads TGTGCCAGTACCCCGACAGGATATGGCTACACCTTC. Translation: CASTPTGYGYTF. Complete variable domain (other parts from reference TRBV19 and TRBJ1-2): DGGITQSPKYLFRKEGQNVTLSCEQNLNHDAMYWYRQDPGQGLRLIYYSQIVNDFQKGDIAEGYSVSREKKESFPLTVTSAQKNPTAFYLCASTPTGYGYTFGSGTRLTVV.

For this clone: One end of the junction does not line up with germline, which may come from a read error. This sequence joins TRBV4-3 and TRBJ2-3, with no clear D. CDR1 LGHNA and CDR2 YSLEER come from the germline V gene. There are 13 residues in the CDR3. The CDR3 DNA is TGCGCCAGCGGCCAAGATGCGAGGGATACGCAGTATTTT. Protein: CASGQDARDTQYF.

V gene TRBV6-4 combines with J gene TRBJ2-5; no clear D. Trimming shortened V by 7 bases and J by 5 bases, and 11 bases separated the two germline ends. The germline CDR1 and CDR2 sequences are MRHNA and SNTAGT. This CDR3 contains 12 residues. In DNA, the CDR3 is TGTGCCAGCACAGCGCATTCGGAGACCCAGTACTTC. Translating gives CASTAHSETQYF.

The chain links TRBV7-2 to TRBJ2-1, with TRBD2 as a possible D gene (6 bases). Germline CDR1 reads SGHTA; CDR2 reads FQGNSA. V was cut by 1 base and J by 5 bases, with 12 bases left in between. The CDR3 is 15 residues long. In nucleotides, the CDR3 is TGTGCCAGCAGCTTAGATCAGAGGACTAACAATGAGCAGTTCTTC. Its protein product is CASSLDQRTNNEQFF. Combining the CDR3 with reference TRBV7-2 and TRBJ2-1 gives the whole variable domain GAGVSQSPSNKVTEKGKDVELRCDPISGHTALYWYRQSLGQGLEFLIYFQGNSAPDKSGLPSDRFSAERTGGSVSTLTIQRTQQEDSAVYLCASSLDQRTNNEQFFGPGTRLTVL.

The rearrangement joins TRBV6-5 to TRBJ2-7; unclear D gene. The length of the CDR3 is 12 residues. V was cut by 5 bases and J by 1 base, with 6 bases left in between. Germline assignment: CDR1 MNHEY and CDR2 SVGAGI. CDR3 sequence reads: CASSQSSYEQYF. The CDR3 region has the DNA TGTGCCAGCAGTCAATCATCCTACGAGCAGTACTTC.

V is TRBV30 and J is TRBJ1-5; 7 bases align to TRBD1. The V gene end was trimmed by 0 bases and the J gene end by 2 bases; junction bases not matched to a gene: 10. CDR3 length equals 17 residues. Germline values: CDR1 GTSNPN, CDR2 SVGIG (reference sequence). CDR3 bases: TGTGCCTGGAGTGTACTTACAGGGGAATTGGGCAATCAGCCCCAGCATTTT. Translation gives CAWSVLTGELGNQPQHF.

The chain recombines TRBV11-3 with TRBJ2-2; 10 nucleotides agree with TRBD2. Trimming removed 5 bases from V and 4 bases from J; junction bases left unmatched: 7. The CDR3 contains 16 residues. CDR1 and CDR2 from the germline V gene are SGHNT and YENEEA. The CDR3 DNA reads as TGTGCCAGCAGCAAAACTAGCGGGATTGCCACCGGGGAGCTGTTTTTT. Its protein product is CASSKTSGIATGELFF.

The V gene is TRBV21-1, the J gene TRBJ2-7; the table's D call, TRBD2, has no DNA check behind it. TRBV21-1 is tagged as a pseudogene. CDR3 size: 14 residues. CDR3 sequence reads: CASSNVAGGYEQYF. DNA of the CDR3: TGTGCCAGCAGCAATGTTGCGGGGGGCTACGAGCAGTACTTC.

This chain connects TRBV7-9 to TRBJ1-2; D gene uncertain. CDR1 is SEHNR and CDR2 is FQNEAQ in the germline V gene (reference sequence). Trimming took 4 bases from V and 6 from J, leaving 15 bases between them. The CDR3 is made up of 14 amino acids. The CDR3 sequence is CASSYSGERDGYTF. The CDR3 DNA sequence: TGTGCCAGCAGCTACTCCGGGGAGAGGGATGGCTACACCTTC.

With regard to this clone: Additional DNA sequences in this sample encode the identical CDR3. The V call is TRBV18, the J call TRBJ2-5; the match to TRBD1 covers 8 bases. Germline-derived CDR1 and CDR2 are KGHSH and LQKENI. V lost 3 bases, J lost 3 bases, and 0 bases stayed unmatched. The CDR3 is made up of 13 amino acids. The CDR3 protein is CASSPTGEETQYF. CDR3 sequence (DNA): TGTGCCAGCTCACCGACAGGGGAAGAGACCCAGTACTTC. The entire variable domain, with the rest obtained from reference TRBV18 and TRBJ2-5, is as follows: NAGVMQNPRHLVRRRGQEARLRCSPMKGHSHVYWYRQLPEEGLKFMVYLQKENIIDESGMPKERFSAEFPKEGPSILRIQQVVRGDSAAYFCASSPTGEETQYFGPGTRLLVL.

The chain links TRBV7-2 to TRBJ1-5; D unclear. Germline V gene sequence: CDR1 SGHTA, CDR2 FQGNSA. The CDR3 is 12 amino acids. V lost 5 bases and J 7 bases, leaving 9 bases between the germline ends. CDR3 loop: CASSRAGQPQHF. The CDR3 bases are TGTGCCAGCAGCCGGGCGGGGCAGCCCCAGCATTTT.

This clone was detected once. The J gene is TRBJ1-2, the V gene TRBV15; D may be TRBD1 (6 bases). The CDR3 extends over 12 amino acids. Deletions cut 5 bases from V and 7 bases from J, with 11 bases between. Germline CDR1 LNHNV, CDR2 YYDKDF (reference sequence). The CDR3 loop is CATSLRTVGYTF. In DNA, the CDR3 is TGTGCCACCAGCTTAAGGACAGTTGGCTACACCTTC.

This chain joins TRBV7-9 and TRBJ2-3, with 9 bases that match TRBD2. From germline, CDR1 is SEHNR and CDR2 FQNEAQ (reference sequence). There are 16 residues in the CDR3. The V segment lost 2 bases and the J segment 5 bases; nucleotides outside the gene matches: 8. CDR3 loop: CASSLTGGGARDTQYF. CDR3 DNA sequence: TGTGCCAGCAGCTTAACGGGCGGGGGGGCTCGAGATACGCAGTATTTT.

V usage is TRBV7-9 and J usage is TRBJ2-1, with 16 bases identical to TRBD2. CDR1 is SEHNR and CDR2 is FQNEAQ in the germline V gene (reference sequence). The CDR3 length is 17 residues. Trimming at V came to 5 bases and at J to 6 bases, leaving 7 bases not matched to a gene. The CDR3 here is CASSTGTSGRDFNEQFF. As DNA, the CDR3 is TGTGCCAGCAGCACCGGGACTAGCGGGAGGGACTTCAATGAGCAGTTCTTC.

This clone was recorded a few times. The CDR3 DNA sequence: TGTGCCAGCAGCTCCGAGGACAGGCAGCCCCATGAGCAGTTCTTC. This codes for CASSSEDRQPHEQFF. The genes are TRBV7-2 and TRBJ2-1; 7 nucleotides align to TRBD1. The V gene end was trimmed by 4 bases and the J gene end by 8 bases; junction bases not matched to a gene: 11. The germline V gene has CDR1 SGHTA and CDR2 FQGNSA. This CDR3 contains 15 residues.

The chain couples TRBV19 to TRBJ2-4; 12 bases match TRBD2. The J segment lost 9 bases and the V segment lost 7 bases, leaving 10 bases of the junction unmatched. CDR1 and CDR2 (germline): LNHDA, SQIVND (reference sequence). This CDR3 region has 15 residues. In nucleotides, the CDR3 is TGTGCCAGTATGACGCTAGCGGGAGGGCCGAGCATTCAGTACTTC. Its translation: CASMTLAGGPSIQYF.

About this clone: A junction end diverges from the germline sequence, so it may reflect a read error. The rearrangement links TRBV18 to TRBJ2-7, with 9 bases aligning to TRBD1. CDR1 is KGHSH and CDR2 is LQKENI in the germline V gene. The CDR3 covers 14 residues. The CDR3 loop reads CASSPIPGQGLTVF. The CDR3, as DNA: TGTGCCAGCTCACCAATCCCGGGACAGGGTTTGACGGTATTC.

V usage is TRBV29-1 and J usage is TRBJ1-1, with TRBD1 identical over 7 bases. Germline values: CDR1 SQVTM, CDR2 ANQGSEA. The V segment lost 1 base and the J segment 1 base; nucleotides outside the gene matches: 9. The CDR3 covers 16 residues. CDR3 sequence: CSVEGRGKRTNTEAFF. The CDR3 DNA reads as TGCAGCGTTGAAGGCAGGGGGAAAAGGACGAACACTGAAGCTTTCTTT.

In nucleotides, the CDR3 is TGTGCCAGCAGCCAACATTTCGGACACCCACTAACTAATGAAAAACTGTTTTTT. The encoded protein is CASSQHFGHPLTNEKLFF. The V call is TRBV16, the J call TRBJ1-4, with D perhaps TRBD1 (5 bases). The CDR3 extends over 18 amino acids. From germline, CDR1 is KGHSY and CDR2 FQNENV. V lost 2 bases to trimming and J lost 1 base, with 17 bases between them.

The chain is built from TRBV27 and TRBJ1-5, with D hard to call. CDR3 length: 14 amino acids. Germline values: CDR1 MNHEY, CDR2 SMNVEV (reference sequence). Trimming pared 6 bases from V and 6 bases from J, leaving 15 bases between. The CDR3 bases are TGTGCCAGCAGCCCAAGCTCCCATGCTCAGCCCCAGCATTTT. It encodes CASSPSSHAQPQHF.

This sequence joins TRBV28 and TRBJ2-3; perhaps TRBD2 as D (5 bases). Trimming took off 3 bases at V and 2 bases at J, with 9 bases between the two ends. This CDR3 region has 14 residues. Germline CDR1 and CDR2: MDHEN and SYDVKM. Here the CDR3 reads CASSLSEVTDTQYF. The CDR3 nucleotides are TGTGCCAGCAGTTTGTCGGAGGTCACAGATACGCAGTATTTT. The variable domain in full, completed from reference TRBV28 and TRBJ2-3, reads DVKVTQSSRYLVKRTGEKVFLECVQDMDHENMFWYRQDPGLGLRLIYFSYDVKMKEKGDIPEGYSVSREKKERFSLILESASTNQTSMYLCASSLSEVTDTQYFGPGTRLTVL.

The rearrangement uses TRBV7-8 and TRBJ1-1, with 9 nucleotides matching TRBD1. The CDR3 is 16 residues long. Germline V CDR1 and CDR2: SGHVS, FQNEAQ. The J segment lost 5 bases and the V segment lost 5 bases, leaving 12 bases of the junction unmatched. As DNA, the CDR3 is TGTGCCAGCAGCCACCAAACAAACAGGGGGCGTACTGAAGCTTTCTTT. Translated, it gives CASSHQTNRGRTEAFF.

The J gene is TRBJ1-2, the V gene TRBV7-2; D call uncertain. The germline gives CDR1 SGHTA, CDR2 FQGNSA. Deletions cut 0 bases from V and 8 bases from J, with 16 bases between. The CDR3 is made up of 15 amino acids. The CDR3 DNA reads TGTGCCAGCAGCTTAGCGGTCACGCCCCTGGAGGGCTACACCTTC. Residues: CASSLAVTPLEGYTF. Complete variable domain (other parts from reference TRBV7-2 and TRBJ1-2): GAGVSQSPSNKVTEKGKDVELRCDPISGHTALYWYRQSLGQGLEFLIYFQGNSAPDKSGLPSDRFSAERTGGSVSTLTIQRTQQEDSAVYLCASSLAVTPLEGYTFGSGTRLTVV.